What follows is one TCR beta chain and its context. The repertoire was sequenced with immunoSEQ multiplex PCR; TCRdb's copy has only in-frame clones and lacks some. The sample contains about 220,000 clones, nearly 90% of which appear only once. Within 2 weeks before study entry, exposed participants met a COVID-19 case. The ends lost 6 bases at V and 3 bases at J; junction bases unmatched: 8. Germline CDR1 SGHDN, CDR2 FVKESK. The CDR3 is 14 amino acids. This sample is part of a study of blood T cell repertoires in COVID-19. As for the study in general: The analysed material was cDNA or gDNA that came from T cells, B-cell-depleted T cells, or PBMCs.

This TCR was sampled from a man in his thirties or forties who had been exposed to COVID-19. This chain uses TRBV14 with TRBJ2-7; 7 bases map to TRBD2. Sequencing was done on a sample of PBMCs or T cells enriched from blood (not recorded which). CDR3 nucleotides: TGTGCCAGCAGGTCCCTAGCGGTTGACTACGAGCAGTACTTC. Protein: CASRSLAVDYEQYF.